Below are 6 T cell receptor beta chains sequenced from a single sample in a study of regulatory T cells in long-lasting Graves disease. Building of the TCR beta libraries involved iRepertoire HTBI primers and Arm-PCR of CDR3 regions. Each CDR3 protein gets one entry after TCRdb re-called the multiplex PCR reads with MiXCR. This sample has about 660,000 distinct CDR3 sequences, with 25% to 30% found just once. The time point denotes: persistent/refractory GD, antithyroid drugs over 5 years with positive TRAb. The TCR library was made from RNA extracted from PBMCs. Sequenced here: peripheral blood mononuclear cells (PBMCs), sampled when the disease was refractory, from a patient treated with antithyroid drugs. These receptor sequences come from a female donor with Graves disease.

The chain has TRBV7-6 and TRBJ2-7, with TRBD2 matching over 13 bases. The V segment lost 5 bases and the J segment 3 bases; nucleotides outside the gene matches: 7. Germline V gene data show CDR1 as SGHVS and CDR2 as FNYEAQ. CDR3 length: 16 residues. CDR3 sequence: CASSVGLAGPHYEQYF. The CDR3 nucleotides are TGTGCCAGCAGCGTGGGACTAGCGGGACCCCACTACGAGCAGTACTTC. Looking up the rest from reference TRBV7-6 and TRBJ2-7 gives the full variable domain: GAGVSQSPRYKVTKRGQDVALRCDPISGHVSLYWYRQALGQGPEFLTYFNYEAQQDKSGLPNDRFSAERPEGSISTLTIQRTEQRDSAMYRCASSVGLAGPHYEQYFGPGTRLTVT.

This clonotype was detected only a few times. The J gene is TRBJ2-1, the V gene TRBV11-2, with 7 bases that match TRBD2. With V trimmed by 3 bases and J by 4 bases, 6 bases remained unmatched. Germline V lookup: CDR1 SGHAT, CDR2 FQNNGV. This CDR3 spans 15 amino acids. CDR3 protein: CASSLDAGAYNEQFF. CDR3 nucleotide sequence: TGTGCCAGCAGCTTGGATGCGGGAGCTTACAATGAGCAGTTCTTC.

The CDR3 reads CASSLKGLYQPQHF. The CDR3 DNA sequence: TGTGCCAGCAGTTTGAAGGGCCTCTATCAGCCCCAGCATTTT. The chain combines TRBV12-3 or TRBV12-4 with TRBJ1-5, with D unclear. CDR3 length equals 14 residues. Deletions cut 3 bases from V and 5 bases from J, with 11 bases between.

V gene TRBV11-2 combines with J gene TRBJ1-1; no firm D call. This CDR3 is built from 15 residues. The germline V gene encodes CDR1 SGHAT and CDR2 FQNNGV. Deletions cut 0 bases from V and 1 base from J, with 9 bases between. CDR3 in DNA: TGTGCCAGCAGCTTAGATCTCGTCCGGAACACTGAAGCTTTCTTT. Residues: CASSLDLVRNTEAFF.

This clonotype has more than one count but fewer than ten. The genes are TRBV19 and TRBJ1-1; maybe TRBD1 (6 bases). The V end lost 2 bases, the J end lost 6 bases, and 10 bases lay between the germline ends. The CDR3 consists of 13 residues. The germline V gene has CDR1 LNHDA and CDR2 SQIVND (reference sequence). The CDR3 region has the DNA TGTGCCAGTAGTATACTGAGGGGGTCTGAAGCTTTCTTT. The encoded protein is CASSILRGSEAFF.

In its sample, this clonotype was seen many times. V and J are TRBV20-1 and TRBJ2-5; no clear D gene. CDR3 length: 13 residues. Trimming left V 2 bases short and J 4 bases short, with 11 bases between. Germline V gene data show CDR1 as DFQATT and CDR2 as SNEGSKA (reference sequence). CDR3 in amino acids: CSARKGKVETQYF. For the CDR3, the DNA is TGCAGTGCTAGAAAAGGGAAGGTAGAGACCCAGTACTTC.